The 28 T cell receptor beta chains reported below all come from one sample, sequenced in a study of cytomegalovirus exposure and HLA in healthy donors. Amplification used 60 Vbeta primers and 13 Jbeta primers. Method: immunoSEQ multiplex PCR; TCRdb's copy keeps in-frame clones and lacks some. This sample has about 240,000 clones, with around 80% found just once. Sequencing was performed on PBMCs. These TCRs come from a boy aged 10-17 years in good health and CMV-seronegative.

This clone has just a few counts. The rearrangement links TRBV7-6 to TRBJ2-1; 13 bases match TRBD2. This CDR3 has 18 amino acids. CDR1 SGHVS and CDR2 FNYEAQ come from the germline V gene. After removal of 5 bases from V and 3 bases from J, the junction contained 10 bases not matched to a gene. CDR3 bases: TGTGCCAGCAGCCCGGGACTAGCGGGAATAGACCGCTACAATGAGCAGTTCTTC. The encoded protein is CASSPGLAGIDRYNEQFF.

For the CDR3, the DNA is TGTGCCAGCAGTGGGACTAGGCCTTACGAGCAGTACTTC. Protein: CASSGTRPYEQYF. This chain uses TRBV2 with TRBJ2-7, with 7 bases lining up with TRBD2. The CDR3 contains 13 residues. Looked up from germline, CDR1 is SNHLY and CDR2 is FYNNEI. V was pared by 4 bases and J by 4 bases, with 4 bases of the junction left unmatched.

This clone showed up just once. The V call is TRBV29-1, the J call TRBJ2-3; perhaps TRBD2 as D (6 bases). The germline V and J ends were trimmed by 3 bases and 3 bases, with 10 bases remaining between them. This CDR3 contains 13 residues. Per the germline V gene, CDR1 is SQVTM and CDR2 is ANQGSEA. CDR3 sequence reads: CSVEVSGTDTQYF. CDR3 DNA: TGCAGCGTTGAGGTTAGCGGAACAGATACGCAGTATTTT.

V usage is TRBV6-5 and J usage is TRBJ1-1, with D perhaps matching TRBD1 (6 bases). Germline V CDR1 and CDR2: MNHEY, SVGAGI. V shed 0 bases and J shed 5 bases, with 10 bases lying between them. This CDR3 is built from 14 residues. The CDR3 DNA follows: TGTGCCAGCAGTTACTCGCAGGGGTGGACTGAAGCTTTCTTT. The encoded protein is CASSYSQGWTEAFF.

The chain uses TRBV7-9 and TRBJ1-2; 7 nucleotides line up with TRBD1. Germline lookup yields CDR1 SEHNR and CDR2 FQNEAQ (reference sequence). This CDR3 contains 15 residues. V gave up 1 base and J gave up 4 bases; unmatched junction bases: 6. CDR3: CASSLGQGGGYGYTF. The DNA for the CDR3 is TGTGCCAGCAGCTTAGGACAGGGCGGTGGCTATGGCTACACCTTC. Filled out from reference TRBV7-9 and TRBJ1-2, the complete variable domain reads DTGVSQNPRHKITKRGQNVTFRCDPISEHNRLYWYRQTLGQGPEFLTYFQNEAQLEKSRLLSDRFSAERPKGSFSTLEIQRTEQGDSAMYLCASSLGQGGGYGYTFGSGTRLTVV.

The chain employs TRBV7-2 and TRBJ1-2, with 9 bases identical to TRBD1. The CDR3 runs 15 residues. CDR1 is SGHTA and CDR2 is FQGNSA in the germline V gene. Trimming took 3 bases from V and 7 from J; bases not matched to a gene: 9. The CDR3 is CASSFTGGASGGYTF. Written as DNA, the CDR3 is TGTGCCAGCAGCTTTACAGGGGGCGCATCTGGTGGCTACACCTTC.

As regards this clone: The junction and the germline gene differ at one end; a read error may be behind it. The identical CDR3 is also encoded by other nucleotide sequences in the sample. J is TRBJ2-7 and V is TRBV6-1; perhaps TRBD1 as D (5 bases). This CDR3 is 12 amino acids long. Germline V gene lookup returns CDR1 MNHNS and CDR2 SASEGT. The CDR3 loop reads CASSHLQGLPAF. The CDR3 DNA is TGTGCCAGCAGCCATCTCCAGGGCCTTCCCGCCTTC.

This chain uses TRBV6-1 with TRBJ2-2, with TRBD2 identical over 9 bases. The CDR3 spans 13 residues. CDR1 is MNHNS, CDR2 SASEGT, per germline. V shed 11 bases, J shed 6 bases, and the junction held 7 bases outside the gene matches. CDR3 bases: TGTGCCGGCGGGCTAGCGGGACCCGGGGAGCTGTTTTTT. Translating gives CAGGLAGPGELFF.

The chain couples TRBV5-1 to TRBJ2-7, with 9 positions matching TRBD1. Germline loops: CDR1 SGHRS, CDR2 YFSETQ. The CDR3 extends over 13 amino acids. Trimming took 7 bases from V and 5 from J; bases not matched to a gene: 7. The CDR3 DNA sequence: TGCGCCAGCTCCCTGGGACAGGGAAACGAGCAGTACTTC. Its translation: CASSLGQGNEQYF.

The chain recombines TRBV5-1 with TRBJ2-7; D gene uncertain. This CDR3 is 13 amino acids long. The germline V gene encodes CDR1 SGHRS and CDR2 YFSETQ. Trimming shortened V by 5 bases and J by 3 bases, and 12 bases separated the two germline ends. The CDR3 DNA is TGCGCCAGCAGGTGGGCCGACAACTACGAGCAGTACTTC. The encoded protein is CASRWADNYEQYF.

V is TRBV4-1 and J is TRBJ2-3, with TRBD2 matching 12 bases. The germline CDR1 and CDR2 sequences are MGHRA and YSYEKL. V dropped 4 bases and J dropped 4; count of bases not matched to a gene: 6. This CDR3 contains 16 residues. This CDR3 reads CASSPLAGGFSDTQYF. The CDR3 DNA is TGCGCCAGCAGCCCTCTAGCGGGGGGGTTTTCAGATACGCAGTATTTT.

This clone was counted between two and nine times. The genes are TRBV6-1 and TRBJ2-7; possible D gene TRBD2, 6 bases. V shed 1 base and J shed 4 bases, with 17 bases lying between them. The germline gives CDR1 MNHNS, CDR2 SASEGT. CDR3 size: 16 residues. CDR3 in DNA: TGTGCCAGCAGTGAAGAGGGCAGGCGGGACCTATACGAGCAGTACTTC. As protein: CASSEEGRRDLYEQYF.

The chain couples TRBV10-3 to TRBJ2-1, with 14 nucleotides matching TRBD2. The CDR3 is made up of 16 amino acids. From germline, CDR1 is ENHRY and CDR2 SYGVKD. V was clipped by 0 bases and J by 8 bases; unmatched bases: 3. CDR3 residues: CAISESGTSGGDEQFF. The CDR3 nucleotides read TGTGCCATCAGTGAGTCCGGGACTAGCGGGGGCGATGAGCAGTTCTTC.

This clone has just a few counts. This rearrangement joins TRBV30 to TRBJ1-5, with a tentative D call TRBD1 (5 bases). The CDR3 extends over 13 amino acids. CDR1 is GTSNPN and CDR2 is SVGIG in the germline V gene (reference sequence). V was clipped by 8 bases and J by 3 bases, with 14 bases between them. The CDR3 reads CAAHDSLNQPQHF. The CDR3 DNA is TGTGCCGCCCACGACAGCCTCAATCAGCCCCAGCATTTT.

As regards this clone: Germline and junction disagree at one end, which may indicate a read error. The V and J genes are TRBV5-4 and TRBJ1-2; 10 bases line up with TRBD1. Germline loops: CDR1 SGHNT, CDR2 YYREEE (reference sequence). CDR3 length equals 16 residues. The CDR3 nucleotides read TGTGCCAGCAGCTTGGACAGGACAGGGGGAAACTATGGCTACCCCTTC. Translation gives CASSLDRTGGNYGYPF. Together with reference TRBV5-4 and TRBJ1-2, the CDR3 gives the full variable domain: ETGVTQSPTHLIKTRGQQVTLRCSSQSGHNTVSWYQQALGQGPQFIFQYYREEENGRGNFPPRFSGLQFPNYSSELNVNALELDDSALYLCASSLDRTGGNYGYPFGSGTRLTVV.

This chain connects TRBV6-1 to TRBJ2-1; TRBD2 is a possible D gene (6 bases). The CDR3 loop spans 15 amino acids. Trimming took off 6 bases at V and 4 bases at J, with 16 bases between the two ends. Looked up from germline, CDR1 is MNHNS and CDR2 is SASEGT. The CDR3 reads CASRAMAGSYNEQFF. Written as DNA, the CDR3 is TGTGCCAGCAGGGCTATGGCGGGGAGTTACAATGAGCAGTTCTTC.

The V gene is TRBV7-6, the J gene TRBJ2-2; no clear D gene. The CDR3 loop spans 16 amino acids. From germline, CDR1 is SGHVS and CDR2 FNYEAQ. V gave up 4 bases and J gave up 7 bases, with 19 bases separating them. Here the CDR3 DNA reads TGTGCCAGCAGCTCAAGCCGGGTCTCTTTTGGCGGGGAGCTGTTTTTT. Encoded protein: CASSSSRVSFGGELFF.

The chain recombines TRBV19 with TRBJ1-5, with 7 bases that match TRBD1. CDR3 size: 15 residues. Germline V gene lookup returns CDR1 LNHDA and CDR2 SQIVND (reference sequence). The V gene end was trimmed by 5 bases and the J gene end by 1 base; junction bases not matched to a gene: 5. The CDR3 nucleotides are TGTGCCAGTAGTGTTAGCAGGGGGAGCAATCAGCCCCAGCATTTT. Protein sequence: CASSVSRGSNQPQHF.

V gene TRBV2 combines with J gene TRBJ2-1; TRBD1 aligns across 7 bases. CDR3 length: 17 residues. V was pared by 5 bases and J by 0 bases, with 10 bases of the junction left unmatched. Germline CDR1 reads SNHLY; CDR2 reads FYNNEI. This CDR3 reads CASSIRQGASSYNEQFF. The CDR3 DNA follows: TGTGCCAGCAGTATAAGACAGGGCGCTAGCTCCTACAATGAGCAGTTCTTC.

The rearrangement joins TRBV5-1 to TRBJ2-7; D uncertain. Germline CDR1 is SGHRS and CDR2 is YFSETQ. CDR3 length: 14 residues. With 1 base removed from V and 1 base from J, the gap between germline ends came to 9 bases. CDR3 residues: CASSLRLDSYEQYF. The CDR3 DNA is TGCGCCAGCAGCTTGAGGCTAGATTCCTACGAGCAGTACTTC.

The chain recombines TRBV9 with TRBJ1-1; 7 nucleotides match TRBD1. The CDR3 extends over 15 amino acids. Germline trimming cut 0 bases from V and 11 bases from J; bases unmatched to any gene: 13. The V gene's germline CDR1 is SGDLS and CDR2 YYNGEE. DNA of the CDR3: TGTGCCAGCAGCGTAGATCCCCTTTTGGGGACAGATGCTTTCTTT. Amino acid sequence: CASSVDPLLGTDAFF.

The rearrangement links TRBV5-1 to TRBJ2-3; 12 bases line up with TRBD2. This CDR3 has 18 residues. V lost 3 bases to trimming and J lost 4 bases; unmatched junction nucleotides: 12. CDR1 is SGHRS, CDR2 YFSETQ, per germline. The CDR3 bases are TGCGCCAGCAGCTCAGTACCCACTAGCGGGGGGATGGCAGATACGCAGTATTTT. This gives the protein CASSSVPTSGGMADTQYF.

This sequence joins TRBV7-9 and TRBJ2-3; the match to TRBD1 covers 11 bases. The CDR3 spans 16 residues. J was trimmed by 2 bases and V by 5 bases; bases with no gene match: 6. CDR1 SEHNR and CDR2 FQNEAQ come from the germline V gene (reference sequence). The CDR3 region has the DNA TGTGCCAGCAGCCATCGGACAGGGGGCCCCACAGATACGCAGTATTTT. It translates to CASSHRTGGPTDTQYF.

This clone has only a few counts. The CDR3 bases are TGTGCCAGCAAGGCGGGAAGGTTTAGCAATCAGCCCCAGCATTTT. Amino acids: CASKAGRFSNQPQHF. The rearrangement uses TRBV2 and TRBJ1-5, with D unresolved. CDR1 SNHLY and CDR2 FYNNEI come from the germline V gene. The CDR3 runs 15 residues. The V end lost 7 bases, the J end lost 0 bases, and 13 bases lay between the germline ends.

The chain joins TRBV7-2 to TRBJ2-1, with 13 bases identical to TRBD2. CDR3 size: 15 residues. V dropped 4 bases and J dropped 7; count of bases not matched to a gene: 4. The germline V gene encodes CDR1 SGHTA and CDR2 FQGNSA. The CDR3 DNA follows: TGTGCCAGCAGCTCCGGGACTAGCGGGGTGAATGAGCAGTTCTTC. Translated: CASSSGTSGVNEQFF.

The chain uses TRBV7-6 and TRBJ2-7; TRBD2 matches at 15 bases. This CDR3 has 16 residues. The germline V gene encodes CDR1 SGHVS and CDR2 FNYEAQ. With 5 bases clipped from V and 7 bases from J, the junction kept 9 bases outside the gene matches. The DNA for the CDR3 is TGTGCCAGCAGCACTACCGGGACTAGCGGGAGGTATGAGCAGTACTTC. This gives the protein CASSTTGTSGRYEQYF.

This clone was observed a single time. The J gene is TRBJ1-1, the V gene TRBV10-3, with a weak D call TRBD1 (6 bases). Germline CDR1 and CDR2: ENHRY and SYGVKD. The ends were cut back, 2 bases at V and 0 bases at J, with 13 bases in the middle. The CDR3 is 16 amino acids. This CDR3 reads CAISEQGTSMNTEAFF. CDR3 nucleotides: TGTGCCATCAGTGAGCAGGGGACCTCAATGAACACTGAAGCTTTCTTT.

The chain links TRBV19 to TRBJ2-1; D is possibly TRBD1 (5 bases). The germline V gene encodes CDR1 LNHDA and CDR2 SQIVND (reference sequence). V was clipped by 3 bases and J by 4 bases, with 13 bases between them. The CDR3 consists of 15 residues. Written as DNA, the CDR3 is TGTGCCAGTAGTATTGTGACAGAGTTTTACAATGAGCAGTTCTTC. It translates to CASSIVTEFYNEQFF.